This T cell receptor beta chain emerged from a study of Graves' ophthalmopathy and Graves' hyperthyroidism. RNA transcripts were the source from which TCR beta CDR3 regions were amplified. HTBI-primed first-round RT-PCR preceded second-round multiplex PCR. MiXCR, applied by TCRdb to the multiplex PCR reads, yields one record per CDR3 protein. The sample lists around 660,000 distinct CDR3 sequences, over 40% occurring once. Ophthalmopathy donors were characterized by moderate-to-severe activity, CAS of at least 3, NOSPECS of at least 4, and duration under 3 months. Patients with other autoimmune diseases, uncontrolled infections, pregnancy or lactation were excluded. As the starting material, around 9.1 ml of fresh peripheral blood yielded the PBMCs. The receptor comes from an adult man with Graves' ophthalmopathy. The sequencing input was peripheral blood.

This CDR3 is CASSGQGLANEKLFF. DNA of the CDR3: TGCGCCAGCAGCGGACAGGGGCTCGCTAATGAAAAACTGTTTTTT. This chain uses TRBV10-2 with TRBJ1-4; 9 bases map to TRBD1. V was pared by 6 bases and J by 3 bases, with 5 bases of the junction left unmatched. Per germline, CDR1 WSHSY and CDR2 SAAADI. The CDR3 has 15 residues.